Following are 5 T cell receptor beta chains from one sample sequenced in a study of T-cell memory formation after mild COVID-19. TCRdb fed the 5' RACE reads into MiXCR, producing one record per CDR3 protein. The data show about 560,000 distinct CDR3 sequences, approximately 21% seen once. Sample: PBMCs or a T cell subset sorted from them (not recorded which). These receptors all come from an adult woman who had mild COVID-19 (a few samples of this study predate the infection). Cell type and time point are not known.

The chain uses TRBV7-9 and TRBJ1-2, with a tentative D call TRBD1 (6 bases). With 5 bases removed from V and 0 bases from J, the gap between germline ends came to 10 bases. This CDR3 comprises 14 residues. Germline-derived CDR1 and CDR2 are SEHNR and FQNEAQ (reference sequence). This CDR3 reads CASSLDRTNYGYTF. In DNA form, the CDR3 reads TGTGCCAGCAGCCTGGACAGAACTAACTATGGCTACACCTTC.

V usage is TRBV5-6 and J usage is TRBJ1-5; TRBD1 aligns across 8 bases. The CDR3 is 14 residues long. V shed 3 bases, J shed 9 bases, and the junction held 8 bases outside the gene matches. Looked up from germline, CDR1 is SGHDT and CDR2 is YYEEEE. The CDR3 DNA follows: TGTGCCAGCAGCTCAAACAGGGGGATAAGGCCCCAGCATTTT. As protein: CASSSNRGIRPQHF.

The chain uses TRBV12-3 or TRBV12-4 and TRBJ1-4; D gene uncertain. Trimming shortened V by 1 base and J by 7 bases, and 4 bases separated the two germline ends. CDR3 length: 12 residues. CDR3 loop: CASSLGREKLFF. CDR3 DNA sequence: TGTGCCAGCAGTTTAGGCCGTGAAAAACTGTTTTTT.

This clonotype showed up just a few times. V is TRBV29-1 and J is TRBJ1-2; possible D gene TRBD1, 6 bases. The germline CDR1 and CDR2 sequences are SQVTM and ANQGSEA. The germline V and J ends were trimmed by 8 bases and 4 bases, with 17 bases remaining between them. This CDR3 contains 13 residues. DNA for the CDR3: TGCAGCACCAAGACAGGTCACGGCTATGGCTACACCTTC. Encoded protein: CSTKTGHGYGYTF.

The CDR3 DNA is TGTGCCAGCAGCTTACGGCCCGGGACAGGAAAGTCCTACGAGCAGTACTTC. Protein sequence: CASSLRPGTGKSYEQYF. The genes are TRBV7-8 and TRBJ2-7, with 8 bases lining up with TRBD1. V shed 2 bases, J shed 1 base, and the junction held 10 bases outside the gene matches. Per germline, CDR1 SGHVS and CDR2 FQNEAQ. This CDR3 contains 17 residues.